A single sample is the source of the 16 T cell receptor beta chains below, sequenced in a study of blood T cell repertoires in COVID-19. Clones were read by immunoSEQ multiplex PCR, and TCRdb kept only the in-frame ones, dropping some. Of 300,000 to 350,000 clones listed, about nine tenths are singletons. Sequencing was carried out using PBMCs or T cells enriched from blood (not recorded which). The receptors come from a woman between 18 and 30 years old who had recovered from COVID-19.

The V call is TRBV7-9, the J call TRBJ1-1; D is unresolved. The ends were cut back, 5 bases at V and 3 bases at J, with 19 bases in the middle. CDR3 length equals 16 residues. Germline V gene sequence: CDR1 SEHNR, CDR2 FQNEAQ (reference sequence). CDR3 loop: CASSVIPSRRYTEAFF. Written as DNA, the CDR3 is TGTGCCAGCAGCGTCATCCCCTCTCGGAGGTACACTGAAGCTTTCTTT.

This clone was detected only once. CDR3 loop: CASSQGVWGNTIYF. In DNA, the CDR3 is TGCGCCAGCAGCCAAGGAGTTTGGGGAAACACCATATATTTT. J is TRBJ1-3 and V is TRBV4-3; D gene ambiguous. The CDR3 has 14 amino acids. Trimming stripped 1 base from V and 4 bases from J, with 8 bases between. Germline V gene sequence: CDR1 LGHNA, CDR2 YSLEER.

As DNA, the CDR3 is TGTGCCACCAGCAGAGAGGGGGGAGACCCAGATACGCAGTATTTT. The encoded protein is CATSREGGDPDTQYF. The rearrangement uses TRBV15 and TRBJ2-3; weak D call: TRBD2 (6 bases). The CDR3 covers 15 residues. V was shortened by 0 bases and J by 4 bases, with 11 bases between the two germline ends. Germline lookup yields CDR1 LNHNV and CDR2 YYDKDF (reference sequence).

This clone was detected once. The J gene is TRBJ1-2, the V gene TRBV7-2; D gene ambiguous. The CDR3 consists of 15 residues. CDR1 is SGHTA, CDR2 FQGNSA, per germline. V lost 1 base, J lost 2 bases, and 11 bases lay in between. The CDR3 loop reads CASSLDPSGNYGYTF. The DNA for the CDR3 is TGTGCCAGCAGCTTAGACCCTTCGGGGAACTATGGCTACACCTTC.

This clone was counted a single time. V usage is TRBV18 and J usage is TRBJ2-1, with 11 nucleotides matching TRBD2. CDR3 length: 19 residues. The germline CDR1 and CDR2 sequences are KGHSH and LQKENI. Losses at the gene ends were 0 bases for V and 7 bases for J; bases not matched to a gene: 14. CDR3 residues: CASSPPRDSGGAEHNEQFF. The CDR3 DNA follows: TGTGCCAGCTCACCACCGAGGGATAGCGGGGGGGCGGAACATAATGAGCAGTTCTTC.

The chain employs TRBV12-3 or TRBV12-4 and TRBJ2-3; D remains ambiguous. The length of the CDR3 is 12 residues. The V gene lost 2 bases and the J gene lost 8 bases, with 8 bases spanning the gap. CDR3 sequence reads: CASSLIRGTQYF. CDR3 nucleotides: TGTGCCAGCAGTTTAATCAGAGGTACGCAGTATTTT.

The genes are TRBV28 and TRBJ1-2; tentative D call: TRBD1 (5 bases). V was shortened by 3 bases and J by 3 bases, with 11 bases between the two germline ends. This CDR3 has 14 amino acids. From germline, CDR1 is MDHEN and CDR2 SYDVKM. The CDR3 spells CASSFNRGDYGYTF. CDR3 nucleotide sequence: TGTGCCAGCAGTTTCAACCGGGGGGACTATGGCTACACCTTC.

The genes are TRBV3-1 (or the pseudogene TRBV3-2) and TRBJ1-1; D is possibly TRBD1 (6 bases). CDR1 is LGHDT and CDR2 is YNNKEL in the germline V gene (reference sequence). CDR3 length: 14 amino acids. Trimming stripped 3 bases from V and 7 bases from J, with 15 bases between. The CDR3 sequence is CASSQGDRLVEAFF. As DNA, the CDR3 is TGTGCCAGCAGCCAGGGTGACAGGTTGGTTGAAGCTTTCTTT.

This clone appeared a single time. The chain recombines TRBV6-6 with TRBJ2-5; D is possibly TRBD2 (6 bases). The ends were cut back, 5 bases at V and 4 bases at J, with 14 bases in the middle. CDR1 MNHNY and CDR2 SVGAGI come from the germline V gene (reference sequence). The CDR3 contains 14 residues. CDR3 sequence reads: CASSKRVGGETQYF. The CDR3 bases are TGTGCCAGCAGTAAACGGGTCGGGGGAGAGACCCAGTACTTC.

The chain's CDR3 is CASSLTGGGVDEQFF. The CDR3 bases are TGTGCCAGCAGCTTAACGGGCGGGGGAGTGGATGAGCAGTTCTTC. V and J are TRBV7-9 and TRBJ2-1, with 7 bases that match TRBD2. Germline CDR1 is SEHNR and CDR2 is FQNEAQ (reference sequence). The CDR3 is 15 residues long. The V gene end was trimmed by 2 bases and the J gene end by 8 bases; junction bases not matched to a gene: 9.

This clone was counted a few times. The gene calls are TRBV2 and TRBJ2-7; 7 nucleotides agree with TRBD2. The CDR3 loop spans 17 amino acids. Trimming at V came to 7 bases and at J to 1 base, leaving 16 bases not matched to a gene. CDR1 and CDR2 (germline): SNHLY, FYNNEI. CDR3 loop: CASILGRSGDESYEQYF. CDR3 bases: TGTGCCAGCATATTGGGGAGGAGCGGGGACGAATCCTACGAGCAGTACTTC.

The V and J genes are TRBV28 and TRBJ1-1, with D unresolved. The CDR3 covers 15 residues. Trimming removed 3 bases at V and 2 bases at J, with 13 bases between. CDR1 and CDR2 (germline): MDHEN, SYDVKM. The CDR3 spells CASSFGGRRNTEAFF. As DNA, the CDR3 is TGTGCCAGCAGTTTCGGAGGTCGTCGAAACACTGAAGCTTTCTTT.

CDR3 in DNA: TGTGCCAGCAGCTTAGGTCGGGGGAGCACTGAAGCTTTCTTT. Translated: CASSLGRGSTEAFF. V and J are TRBV11-1 and TRBJ1-1; D is perhaps TRBD1 (5 bases). This CDR3 comprises 14 residues. Germline V gene data show CDR1 as SGHAT and CDR2 as FQDESV (reference sequence). The V gene lost 1 base and the J gene lost 4 bases, with 10 bases spanning the gap.

The CDR3 loop is CASSSRHRDKPQHF. CDR3 DNA sequence: TGTGCCAGCAGTTCGAGGCACAGGGATAAACCCCAGCATTTT. V is TRBV6-2 or TRBV6-3 and J is TRBJ1-5; TRBD1 might be the D (6 bases). Germline CDR1 reads MNHEY; CDR2 reads SVGEGT. V lost 4 bases and J 10 bases, leaving 17 bases between the germline ends. The CDR3 is made up of 14 amino acids.

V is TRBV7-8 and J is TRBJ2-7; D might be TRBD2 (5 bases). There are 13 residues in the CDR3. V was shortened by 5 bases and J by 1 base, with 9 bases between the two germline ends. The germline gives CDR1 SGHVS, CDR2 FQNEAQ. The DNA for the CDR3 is TGTGCCAGCAGCCGGACTGATTCCTACGAGCAGTACTTC. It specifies CASSRTDSYEQYF.

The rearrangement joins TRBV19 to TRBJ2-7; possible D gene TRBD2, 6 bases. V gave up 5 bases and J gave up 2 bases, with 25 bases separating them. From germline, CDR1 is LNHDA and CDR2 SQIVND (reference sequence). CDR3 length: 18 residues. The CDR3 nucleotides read TGTGCCAGTAGTTCTCGATTTCCCCAGGGAGGAATGGCCTACGAGCAGTACTTC. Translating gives CASSSRFPQGGMAYEQYF.